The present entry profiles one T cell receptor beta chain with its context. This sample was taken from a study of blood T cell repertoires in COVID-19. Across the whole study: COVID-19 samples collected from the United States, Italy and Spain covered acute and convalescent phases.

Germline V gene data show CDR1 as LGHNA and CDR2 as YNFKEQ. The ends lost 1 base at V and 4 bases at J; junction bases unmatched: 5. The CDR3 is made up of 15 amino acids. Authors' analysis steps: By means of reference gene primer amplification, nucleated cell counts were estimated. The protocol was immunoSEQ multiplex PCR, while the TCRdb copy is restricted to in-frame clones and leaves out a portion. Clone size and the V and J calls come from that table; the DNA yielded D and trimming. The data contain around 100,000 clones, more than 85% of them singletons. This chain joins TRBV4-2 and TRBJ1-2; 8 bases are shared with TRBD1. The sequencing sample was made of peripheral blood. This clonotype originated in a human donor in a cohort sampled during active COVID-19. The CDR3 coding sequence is TGTGCCAGCAGCCAAGTCAGTCAGGGGGCCTATGGCTACACCTTC. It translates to CASSQVSQGAYGYTF.